This T cell receptor beta chain was identified during a study of identical twins. Study results and caveats: Findings came from cross-sectional statistics, without long-term follow-up of donors. The authors noted that invariant MAIT and iNKT cells could partly confound zero-insertion analyses.

Trimming left V 0 bases short and J 9 bases short, with 15 bases between. This CDR3 spans 15 amino acids. Germline V lookup: CDR1 LNHNV, CDR2 YYDKDF (reference sequence). The sample holds a few counts of this clonotype. Its specificity is not known. MiXCR, applied by TCRdb to the 5' RACE reads, yields one record per CDR3 protein. The sample shows 700,000 to 950,000 distinct CDR3 sequences, 9% to 15% of them seen only once. These data also featured in a second study, about yellow fever vaccine responses in identical twins.

The sample was PBMCs. This clonotype originated in a woman under 30 in good health. The chain recombines TRBV15 with TRBJ2-1; D is ambiguous. CDR3: CATSRERTGRSEQFF. Here the CDR3 DNA reads TGTGCCACCAGCAGAGAGCGGACGGGCCGGAGTGAGCAGTTCTTC. The entire variable domain, with the rest obtained from reference TRBV15 and TRBJ2-1, is as follows: DAMVIQNPRYQVTQFGKPVTLSCSQTLNHNVMYWYQQKSSQAPKLLFHYYDKDFNNEADTPDNFQSRRPNTSFCFLDIRSPGLGDTAMYLCATSRERTGRSEQFFGPGTRLTVL.